This T cell receptor beta chain was recorded in a study of cytomegalovirus exposure and HLA in healthy donors (dated by TCRdb to the late 2010s). Notes on the research overall: According to an earlier analysis of 450 to 650 of the donors, some 170 million T cells yielded 90 million to 130 million unique TCR beta sequences and approximately 300 Gb of sequence data. In the later analysis, no new phenotypic data were used to find candidate immune exposures; instead, reliance was placed on TCR beta sequences and their occurrence across donors. The study profiled the T cell repertoires of under 850 subjects by immunosequencing and related them to cytomegalovirus serostatus. Along with the roughly 700-subject first cohort, a separate validation cohort of over a hundred different subjects was used. The aim of the study was to test whether cataloging public T cell receptors could identify signatures of past pathogen exposure. Donor age, sex, ethnicity and CMV serostatus were compiled together with the repertoire data. Roughly 5 DR-DQ haplotypes were handled as single units for association and clustering, since linkage in the cohort was strong. To predict cytomegalovirus infection status, the study brought together high-throughput TCR immunosequencing, statistical association of individual TCRs with disease status, and machine learning. Approximately 310 gigabases of sequencing data and roughly 90 million unique TCR sequences were included in an early release covering several hundred HLA-typed donors. HLA typing included class I and class II loci at four-digit resolution. Every repertoire in the discovery cohort had been generated on one and the same sequencing platform. Genome-wide SNP genotypes for about 65% of the 666 donors were used in a later genetic analysis, which treated that subset as a discovery cohort. Among some 400 genotyped donors of the cohort, an average of approximately 220,000 unique TCR beta nucleotide sequences was sequenced per donor, of which about 18% were non-productive. Among the roughly 390 genotyped donors, 75% to 90% belonged to the genetic ancestry cluster associated with self-reported Caucasian donors. The number of donors typed differed by locus, with roughly 629-640 for A, B, C, DRB1 and DQB1, roughly 520 for DQA1, 606 for DPA1, and 400 to 490 for DPB1. To decide whether each TCR beta V gene segment behaved as functional or pseudogenic, an earlier analysis of some 580 of the donors relied on high-throughput TCR beta sequencing. A later analysis re-examined previously published TCR beta repertoires from hundreds of donors and added high-resolution HLA genotyping to investigate patterns of TCR occurrence. Study-wide conclusions, independent of this receptor: A later analysis reported that several top co-occurrence clusters appeared linked to parvovirus B19, influenza, CMV and Epstein-Barr virus. CMV serostatus was the only immune exposure information available for the cohort. A later analysis found that HLA-associated TCR beta chains were more clonally expanded and had lower generation probabilities than equally common non-associated chains. In an earlier analysis of around 600 of the donors, most TCR beta V segments appeared in productive rearrangements about 87% or about 30% of the time, broadly matching IMGT annotations. A later analysis found that most CMV-associated TCR beta chains appeared HLA-restricted, with HLA associations seemingly driven largely by CMV exposure. When HLA alleles, especially DR and DQ, strongly co-occurred, TCR associations were difficult to assign to individual alleles. A few of the identified cytomegalovirus-associated TCR beta chains were confirmed in vitro to be specific for cytomegalovirus antigens. While some public TCRs were present in many individuals, most TCR sequences turned up only very rarely across donors. In this cohort, only TCR beta chains were sequenced, and detectable features were limited by the absence of alpha or paired-chain data. In both the original and validation cohorts, the classifier was reported to diagnose cytomegalovirus status with high specificity and sensitivity. A cluster of highly shared sequence variants was judged likely to be a technical artifact of the sequencing pipeline. Because some donors lacked HLA typing at each locus, the association tests relied only on the typed subset. Because the 87-base-pair reads could not distinguish some IMGT-functional V segments, including TRBV6-2 and TRBV6-3, those segments were excluded. Presence/absence analyses assumed roughly uniform sequencing depth across donors, an assumption that may not hold. The study listed approximately 160 TCR beta chains as associated with cytomegalovirus. A later analysis found that TCR association rates varied across HLA loci, with DRB1 alleles showing the most associated TCRs and HLA-C alleles the fewest. A later analysis associated 16,951 TCR beta sequences with specific HLA alleles at a false discovery rate of 0.05. A further reported finding was that TCR beta sequences accurately predicted the HLA-A and HLA-B alleles for most subjects in the first cohort. The earlier analysis of around 600 of the donors excluded some 15 rarely observed V segments, including chromosome 9 orphons, because counts were too low. In a later genetic analysis, fewer N-insertions in productive TCRs were reported among donors in an Asian-associated ancestry cluster than the roughly 700-donor mean. Correlated functional status among segregating V segments might be attributable to linkage disequilibrium, but an unknown experimental factor could not be ruled out. The authors suggested that the approach could potentially be extended to other disease states and immunological phenotypes. A later genetic analysis associated a missense DCLRE1C variant with V-gene and J-gene trimming of TCR beta chains, and an independent cohort replicated the association.

Trimming takes 7 bases from V and 4 bases from J, and the germline ends sit 14 bases apart. CDR1 and CDR2 are read off the germline V gene (reference sequence) as GTSNPN and SVGIG. There are 13 amino acids in the CDR3, from cysteine to phenylalanine inclusive. Only the CDR3 DNA is retained, 39 bases long and in frame from the first base. The cohort was made up of about 670 healthy bone marrow donors. Cohort members were all nominally healthy when sampled, although unrecorded immune exposures were likely present. The donor was CMV seropositive and belonged to the group of around 300 seropositive cohort members. Every donor gave a peripheral blood sample, and the peripheral blood mononuclear cells from that sample were used for TCR beta sequencing. Genomic DNA extraction from the blood cell samples was performed with the Qiagen DNeasy Blood Extraction Kit. On this clone itself: What this receptor recognizes is not known. No clone much larger than this one lies a single base away; base qualities are absent.

The library was obtained by the immunoSEQ multiplex PCR assay. The multiplex PCR relied on a mix of 60 forward primers for TCR Vbeta segments and 13 reverse primers for TCR Jbeta segments. The CDR3 region of rearranged TCR beta genes was amplified from genomic DNA by a multiplex PCR assay. The Illumina HiSeq System was used to sequence the amplified TCR beta libraries as 87-base-pair reads. Turning to the authors' computational methods: In a later analysis, 80 million or so unique TCR beta chains were counted across the roughly 610 repertoires, and roughly 11 million of these chains were shared by at least two donors. To remove PCR and sequencing errors, raw reads were error-corrected and collapsed into unique sequences using a nearest-neighbor algorithm that merged closely related sequences. To assign V, D and J gene segments, CDR3 sequences were aligned to IMGT reference sequences. For a sequence to be retained, a match of at least six nucleotides was required to both a V gene segment and a J gene segment. A rearrangement was called productive if the CDR3 had no stop codons and remained in frame with V and J, and every other rearrangement was called non-productive. Following IMGT convention, CDR3 was defined as the stretch from the second conserved V-encoded cysteine up to the conserved J-encoded phenylalanine. Sequences without an unambiguous match to a single V gene segment were excluded from the earlier analysis of a few hundred of the donors. In an earlier analysis of 587 of the donors, a V segment was called functional when productive rearrangements were above 56.7%, and segregating when the standard deviation between donors exceeded 5%. To diagnose cytomegalovirus status from the catalog of TCR beta chain sequences, a statistical classification framework was built. A later analysis assigned V and J genes by comparing TCR nucleotide sequences with IMGT/GENE-DB human TR gene sequences. The TCRdist pipeline was used in a later analysis to assign CDR3 sequences and most-parsimonious VDJ recombination scenarios. In a later analysis, each TCR beta chain was defined by its CDR3 amino acid sequence together with its V-gene family, and reads without a unique V-gene family were excluded. A later analysis removed nearly 600 highly shared, low-generation-probability nucleotide sequences to deal with suspected cross-contamination and a sequencing artifact. In a later analysis, a clonal expansion index was calculated for each public chain from normalized within-repertoire ranks of inferred template counts. Generation probabilities in a later analysis came from a VDJ recombination model fitted to out-of-frame rearrangements, and those results were checked against IGoR. A later analysis scored TCR-TCR, TCR-HLA and TCR-CMV co-occurrence with hypergeometric tests, applying a repertoire-size bias correction to TCR pairs. In a later analysis, false discovery rates were estimated by permuting HLA or CMV assignments 20 times. In a later analysis, co-occurring TCRs were grouped using DBSCAN, and TCRdist sequence similarity was added for clustering within HLA-allele-positive subsets. Repertoires with fewer than 30,000 or more than 120,000 public chains, plus five repertoires with anomalous nucleotide sharing, were excluded from co-occurrence clustering. TCRdb obtained this table from immuneACCESS and retained in-frame rearrangements with V and J assigned. These tables miss some clones; where compared with another copy, unresolved V genes account for less than half of the shortfall, and the remainder is unexplained. The V and J calls and the clone size are those of that table, but D and trimming were determined from the DNA. The sample table shows 150,000 to 200,000 clones, and around 79% are seen once. The top ten constitute roughly 7.3% of the sample.

Recombination joined TRBV30 with TRBJ1-3; the best D guess is TRBD1, with 6 bases matching. The sequence derives from a male donor in good health and CMV-seropositive. Sample: PBMCs. The CDR3: CASTIRGGNTIYF. The DNA reads TGTGCCTCCACGATCAGGGGAGGAAACACCATATATTTT.